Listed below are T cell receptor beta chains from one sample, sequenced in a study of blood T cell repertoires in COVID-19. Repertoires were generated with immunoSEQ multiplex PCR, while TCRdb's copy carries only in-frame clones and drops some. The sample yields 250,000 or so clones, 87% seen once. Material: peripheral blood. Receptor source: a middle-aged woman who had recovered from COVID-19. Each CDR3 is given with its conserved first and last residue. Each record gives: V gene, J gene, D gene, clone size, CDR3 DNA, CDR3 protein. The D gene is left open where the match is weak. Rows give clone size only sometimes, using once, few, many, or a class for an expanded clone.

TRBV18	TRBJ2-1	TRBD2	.	TGTGCCAGCTCACCACCGGGGCGGGGGGTCTACGGAGAGCAGTTCTTC	CASSPPGRGVYGEQFF
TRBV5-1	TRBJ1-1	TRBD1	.	TGCGCCAGCAGCTTGGGGCAGGGGGGCACTGAAGCTTTCTTT	CASSLGQGGTEAFF
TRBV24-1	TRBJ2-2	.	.	TGTGCCACCAGTGATACATTGACCGGGGAGCTGTTTTTT	CATSDTLTGELFF
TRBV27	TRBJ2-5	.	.	TGTGCCAGCAGTCTCCGGGACTCGGGGCAGACCCAGTACTTC	CASSLRDSGQTQYF
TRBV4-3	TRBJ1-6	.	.	TGCGCCAGCAGCCAAGTTTTAGCCGAAGGGGTTTCACCCCTCCACTTT	CASSQVLAEGVSPLHF
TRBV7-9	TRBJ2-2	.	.	TGTGCCAGCAGCCAGAAGCGGACTGATGGAGTAACCGGGGAGCTGTTTTTT	CASSQKRTDGVTGELFF
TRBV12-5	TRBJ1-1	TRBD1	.	TGTGCTAGTGGTTTGGAACAGGGGTCGGGGATGAACACTGAAGCTTTCTTT	CASGLEQGSGMNTEAFF
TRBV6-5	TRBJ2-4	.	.	TGTGCCAGCAGTTACAGTCAGAACATTCAGTACTTC	CASSYSQNIQYF
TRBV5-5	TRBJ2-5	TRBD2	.	TGTGCCAGCAGCTTGGAGCTAGCGGGGGGCAGGGAGACCCAGTACTTC	CASSLELAGGRETQYF
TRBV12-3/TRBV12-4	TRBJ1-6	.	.	TGTGCCAGCACCCTAAACGAGTCACCCCTCCACTTT	CASTLNESPLHF
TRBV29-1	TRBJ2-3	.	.	TGCAGCGTTGATGAAAGGGGGACAGATACGCAGTATTTT	CSVDERGTDTQYF
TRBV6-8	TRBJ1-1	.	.	TGTGCCAGCAAATACCCCCGTTGGCCGGGCGGGGGCACTGAAGCTTTCTTT	CASKYPRWPGGGTEAFF
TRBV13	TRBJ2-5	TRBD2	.	TGTGCCAGCAGTCACCGGGGGGAAGAGACCCAGTACTTC	CASSHRGEETQYF
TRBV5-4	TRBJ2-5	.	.	TGTGCCAGCAGCTCCTCAGGGACTCGGAAAGAGACCCAGTACTTC	CASSSSGTRKETQYF
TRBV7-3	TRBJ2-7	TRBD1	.	TGTGCCAGCAGCGTAAGCCGGGACAGTTCCTACGAGCAGTACTTC	CASSVSRDSSYEQYF
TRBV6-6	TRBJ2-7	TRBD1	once	TGTGCCAGCAGCACCCCCCGGGACAGGCTGTCCTACGAGCAGTACTTC	CASSTPRDRLSYEQYF
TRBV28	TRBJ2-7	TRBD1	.	TGTGCCAGCAGTTTATCGACAGGGGCCCCTAGGGAGCAGTACTTC	CASSLSTGAPREQYF
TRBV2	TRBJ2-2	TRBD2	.	TGTGCCAGCAGTGTGGTTGCGGGGGGTCAGTACACCGGGGAGCTGTTTTTT	CASSVVAGGQYTGELFF
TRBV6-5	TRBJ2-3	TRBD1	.	TGTGCCAGCAGTTTCCGGACAGGGGGCACAGATACGCAGTATTTT	CASSFRTGGTDTQYF
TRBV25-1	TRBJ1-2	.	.	TGTGCCAGCAGTGTGGAGATCTATGGCTACACCTTC	CASSVEIYGYTF
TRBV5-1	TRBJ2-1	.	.	TGCGCCAGCAGCTTGGAGCGGGTCTCCTACAATGAGCAGTTCTTC	CASSLERVSYNEQFF
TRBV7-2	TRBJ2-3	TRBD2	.	TGTGCCAGCAGCGAAGGGACTAGCGGATTCACAGATACGCAGTATTTT	CASSEGTSGFTDTQYF
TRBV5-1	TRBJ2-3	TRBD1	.	TGCGCCAGCAGCCCGCTCCCGGGACAGGCGACAGATACGCAGTATTTT	CASSPLPGQATDTQYF
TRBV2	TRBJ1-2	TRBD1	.	TGTGCCAGCACCCTAAGATCAGGGGGCGATGGCTACACCTTC	CASTLRSGGDGYTF
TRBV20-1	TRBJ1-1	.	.	TGCAGTGCCACAGGGAACACTGAAGCTTTCTTT	CSATGNTEAFF
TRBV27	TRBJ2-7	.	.	TGTGCCAGCAGCCGACAGCCTGGAGTAGTGGGGCAGTACTTC	CASSRQPGVVGQYF
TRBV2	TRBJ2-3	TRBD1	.	TGTGCCAGCAGTGAAGGGCAGGGGGCGTTAGATACGCAGTATTTT	CASSEGQGALDTQYF
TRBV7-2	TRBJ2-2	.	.	TGTGCCAGCAGCTCTAGAGGGACCGGGGAGCTGTTTTTT	CASSSRGTGELFF
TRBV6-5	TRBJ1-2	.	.	TGTGCCAGCAGTTACTCGATTGGAGGGGCGGGCTATGGCTACACCTTC	CASSYSIGGAGYGYTF
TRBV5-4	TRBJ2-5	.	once	TGTGCCAGCAGCTTGGCTCCGAGCGTTAGCCAAGAGACCCAGTACTTC	CASSLAPSVSQETQYF
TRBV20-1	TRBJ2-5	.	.	TGCAGTGCTAGCACTGAGGAGACCCAGTACTTC	CSASTEETQYF
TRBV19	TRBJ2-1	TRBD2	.	TGTGCCAGTATCGGGGGGGGTGAGCAGTTCTTC	CASIGGGEQFF
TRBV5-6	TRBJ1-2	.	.	TGTGCCAGCAGCTTGAACAGGGAGATCTATGGCTACACCTTC	CASSLNREIYGYTF
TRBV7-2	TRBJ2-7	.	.	TGTGCCAGCAGCTCCGGTCCCCCCCCCTACGAGCAGTACTTC	CASSSGPPPYEQYF
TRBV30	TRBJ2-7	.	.	TGTGCCTGGAGTTTGGGGGCCTTGGCAGACGAGCAGTACTTC	CAWSLGALADEQYF
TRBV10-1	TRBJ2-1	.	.	TGCGCCAGCAGCCGGACAACGAACGGGGAGCAGTTCTTC	CASSRTTNGEQFF
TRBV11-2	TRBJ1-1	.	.	TGTGCCAGCAGCATTGACAGACTTGAAGCTTTCTTT	CASSIDRLEAFF
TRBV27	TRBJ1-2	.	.	TGTGCCAGCTCCTATTTTGCCGGAGTTAACTATGGCTACACCTTC	CASSYFAGVNYGYTF
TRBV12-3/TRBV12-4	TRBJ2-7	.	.	TGTGCCAGCAGGGGAGGTGGGTTCTACGAGCAGTACTTC	CASRGGGFYEQYF
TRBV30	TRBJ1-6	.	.	TGTGCCTGGGGAGGACAGCCGAATTCACCCCTCCACTTT	CAWGGQPNSPLHF
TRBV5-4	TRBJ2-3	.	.	TGTGCCAGCAGCTTGGACAGCCGAACAGATACGCAGTATTTT	CASSLDSRTDTQYF
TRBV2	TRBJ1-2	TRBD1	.	TGTGCCAGCAGTGGGAACAGGGGGTTTGGTGGCTACACCTTC	CASSGNRGFGGYTF
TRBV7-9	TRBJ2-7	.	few	TGTGCCAGCAGCCGGGTACATTACGAGCAGTACTTC	CASSRVHYEQYF
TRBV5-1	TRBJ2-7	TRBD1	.	TGCGCCAGCAGCTCCCTGACAGGGGGCTTATACGAGCAGTACTTC	CASSSLTGGLYEQYF
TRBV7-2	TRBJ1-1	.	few	TGTGCCAGCAGCTTAGCCGTTCCGAACACTGAAGCTTTCTTT	CASSLAVPNTEAFF
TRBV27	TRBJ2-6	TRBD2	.	TGTGCCAGCAGCCAGGTCCTAGCGGCAGGGGCCAACGTCCTGACTTTC	CASSQVLAAGANVLTF
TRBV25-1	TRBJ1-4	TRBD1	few	TGTGCCAGCAGTCGCTCTGCCCCGGGACAGCCTAATGAAAAACTGTTTTTT	CASSRSAPGQPNEKLFF
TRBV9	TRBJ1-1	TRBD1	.	TGTGCCAGCAGCGCACACAGGGGGGTAGCTGAAGCTTTCTTT	CASSAHRGVAEAFF
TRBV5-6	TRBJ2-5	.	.	TGTGCCAGCAGCTTGGGACTCCTAGGCGAGACCCAGTACTTC	CASSLGLLGETQYF
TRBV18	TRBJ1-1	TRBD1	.	TGTGCCAGCTCACCCGGGACAGGGTCACGGAACACTGAAGCTTTCTTT	CASSPGTGSRNTEAFF
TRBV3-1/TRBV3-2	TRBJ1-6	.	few	TGTGCCAGCAGCCTTCGGGCTCAGGGTAATTCACCCCTCCACTTT	CASSLRAQGNSPLHF
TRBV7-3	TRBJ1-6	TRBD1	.	TGTGCCAGCAGCTTAACGGGACAGGAGAATTCACCCCTCCACTTT	CASSLTGQENSPLHF